This T cell receptor (beta chain) was found in a study of cytomegalovirus exposure and HLA in healthy donors (dated by TCRdb to between 2016 and 2019). In the study overall: An earlier analysis of roughly 500 of the donors reported about 260 Gb of sequence data and some 110 million unique TCR beta sequences obtained from approximately 180 million T cells. An early release covering roughly 640 HLA-typed donors comprised approximately 300 gigabases of sequencing data and roughly 85 million unique TCR sequences. Among the approximately 400 genotyped donors, around 79% belonged to the genetic ancestry cluster associated with self-reported Caucasian donors. The study was designed to test whether signatures of past pathogen exposure could be identified by cataloging public T cell receptors. The T cell repertoires of under 700 subjects were profiled by immunosequencing and related to cytomegalovirus serostatus. Besides the first cohort of approximately 710 subjects, a separate validation cohort made up of about 120 different subjects was used. To predict cytomegalovirus infection status, the study combined high-throughput TCR immunosequencing, statistical association of individual TCRs with disease status, and machine learning. A later analysis re-examined previously published TCR beta repertoires from more than 550 donors and added high-resolution HLA genotyping to investigate patterns of TCR occurrence. Rather than drawing on any new phenotypic data, the later analysis identified candidate immune exposures from TCR beta sequences and the way those sequences occurred across donors. An earlier analysis of several hundred of the donors used high-throughput TCR beta sequencing to judge whether each TCR beta V gene segment behaved as functional or pseudogenic. Donor age, sex, ethnicity and CMV serostatus were compiled alongside the repertoire data. A later genetic analysis used genome-wide SNP genotypes for about 55% of the 666 donors, treating that subset as a discovery cohort. Every repertoire in the discovery cohort had been generated on one and the same sequencing platform. HLA typing included class I and class II loci at four-digit resolution. Typing coverage varied by locus: roughly 620-640 donors for A, B, C, DRB1 and DQB1; roughly 500 for DQA1; approximately 610 for DPA1; 450 to 480 for DPB1. Five DR-DQ haplotypes were handled as single units for association and clustering, since linkage in the cohort was strong. Among roughly 400 genotyped donors of the cohort, an average of approximately 240,000 unique TCR beta nucleotide sequences were sequenced per donor, about a sixth of them non-productive.

Libraries came from the immunoSEQ multiplex PCR assay. The multiplex PCR relied on a mix of 60 forward primers for TCR Vbeta segments and 13 reverse primers for TCR Jbeta segments. The CDR3 region of rearranged TCR beta genes was amplified from genomic DNA with a multiplex PCR assay. The Illumina HiSeq System was used to sequence the amplified TCR beta libraries as 87-base-pair reads. Regarding the original processing steps: A later analysis counted about 82 million unique TCR beta chains across the 550 to 750 repertoires, and some 11 million of these chains were shared by at least two donors. Raw reads were error-corrected and collapsed into unique sequences by a nearest-neighbor algorithm in which closely related sequences were merged to remove PCR and sequencing errors. To assign V, D and J gene segments, CDR3 sequences were aligned to IMGT reference sequences. For a sequence to be retained, a match of at least six nucleotides was required to both a V gene segment and a J gene segment. Rearrangements were classified as productive when the CDR3 lacked stop codons and remained in frame with V and J, and all other rearrangements were classified as non-productive. Following IMGT convention, CDR3 was defined as the stretch from the second conserved V-encoded cysteine up to the conserved J-encoded phenylalanine. The earlier analysis of some 580 of the donors excluded any sequence lacking an unambiguous match to a single V gene segment. An earlier analysis of 587 of the donors called V segments functional above 56.7% productive rearrangements and segregating when the between-donor standard deviation exceeded 5%. A statistical classification framework was built for diagnosing cytomegalovirus status from the catalog of TCR beta chain sequences. A later analysis assigned V and J genes by comparing TCR nucleotide sequences with IMGT/GENE-DB human TR gene sequences. Using the TCRdist pipeline, a later analysis assigned CDR3 sequences along with most-parsimonious VDJ recombination scenarios. In a later analysis, each TCR beta chain was defined by its CDR3 amino acid sequence together with its V-gene family, and reads without a unique V-gene family were excluded. In a later analysis, 450 to 600 highly shared, low-generation-probability nucleotide sequences were removed to address suspected cross-contamination and a sequencing artifact. For each public chain, a later analysis derived a clonal expansion index from normalized ranks of inferred template counts within each repertoire. A later analysis computed generation probabilities with a VDJ recombination model fitted to out-of-frame rearrangements, and checked the results against IGoR. Hypergeometric tests were used in a later analysis to score TCR-TCR, TCR-HLA and TCR-CMV co-occurrence, with a repertoire-size bias correction applied to the TCR pairs. A later analysis estimated false discovery rates by permuting HLA or CMV assignments 20 times. In a later analysis, co-occurring TCRs were grouped with DBSCAN, and TCRdist sequence similarity was added when clustering was performed within HLA-allele-positive subsets. Co-occurrence clustering excluded repertoires with fewer than 30,000 or more than 120,000 public chains, plus five with anomalous nucleotide sharing. The immuneACCESS repertoire file appears here via TCRdb, limited to in-frame rearrangements. These files lack a portion of the clones; in checked studies, under half of the deficit traces to unresolved V genes, and the cause of the others is not known. D and trimming were read from the DNA, whereas the V and J calls and clone size are those reported in that table. The sample contains roughly 120,000 clones, under 80% of them found a single time. Around a tenth of the sample goes to the ten largest clones.

Here is what the overall study found, with its caveats: An association between a missense DCLRE1C variant and V-gene and J-gene trimming of TCR beta chains was found in a later genetic analysis and replicated in an independent cohort. Most TCR sequences were observed very rarely across donors, whereas some public TCRs were present in many individuals. In this cohort, only TCR beta chains were sequenced, and detectable features were limited by the absence of alpha or paired-chain data. A total of 164 TCR beta chains were listed by the study as associated with cytomegalovirus. At a false discovery rate of 0.05, a later analysis linked under 20,000 TCR beta sequences to specific HLA alleles. A later analysis found that most CMV-associated TCR beta chains appeared HLA-restricted, with HLA associations seemingly driven largely by CMV exposure. A further reported finding was that TCR beta sequences accurately predicted the HLA-A and HLA-B alleles for most subjects in the first cohort. According to a later analysis, parvovirus B19, influenza, CMV and Epstein-Barr virus appeared linked to several top co-occurrence clusters. The authors suggested that the approach could potentially be extended to other disease states and immunological phenotypes. A cluster of highly shared sequence variants was judged likely to be a technical artifact of the sequencing pipeline. Broadly in line with IMGT annotations, most TCR beta V segments showed up in productive rearrangements about 90% or about 30% of the time in an earlier analysis of roughly 590 of the donors. A later genetic analysis reported fewer N-insertions in productive TCRs among donors in an Asian-associated ancestry cluster than the roughly 700-donor mean. Compared with equally common non-associated chains, HLA-associated TCR beta chains in a later analysis were more clonally expanded and had lower generation probabilities. Linkage disequilibrium might explain the correlated functional status among segregating V segments, but an unknown experimental factor could not be excluded. A later analysis found that TCR association rates varied across HLA loci, with DRB1 alleles showing the most associated TCRs and HLA-C alleles the fewest. Because counts were too low, about 15 rarely observed V segments, including chromosome 9 orphons, were left out of the earlier analysis of over 550 of the donors. Sequencing depth was assumed to be roughly uniform across donors in the presence/absence analyses, though that assumption may not hold. The classifier was reported to diagnose cytomegalovirus status with high specificity and sensitivity in both the original cohort and the validation cohort. Immune exposure information for the cohort was limited to CMV serostatus. Because HLA typing was missing for some donors at each locus, association tests included only the typed subset. Assigning TCR associations to individual alleles was difficult when HLA alleles, especially DR and DQ, strongly co-occurred. A few of the identified cytomegalovirus-associated TCR beta chains were confirmed in vitro to be specific for cytomegalovirus antigens.

This clone showed up just once. The target of this receptor is not known. The sample holds no much larger clone one base away, and base qualities are not on file. In total, approximately 690 healthy bone marrow donors made up the cohort. At the time of sampling, every cohort member was nominally healthy, though immune exposures that went unrecorded were likely present. The donor was CMV seropositive and belonged to the group of a few hundred seropositive cohort members. A peripheral blood sample was provided by each donor, and peripheral blood mononuclear cells were used for TCR beta sequencing. Genomic DNA extraction from the blood cell samples was performed with the Qiagen DNeasy Blood Extraction Kit. The clonotype comes from a woman aged 45 to 65 in good health and CMV-seropositive. The specimen sequenced was PBMCs.

The CDR3 in this case is CASSYLGQGGAEAFF. The DNA sequence reads TGTGCCAGCAGTTACCTCGGGCAAGGAGGCGCTGAAGCTTTCTTT. In this chain, TRBV6-5 is recombined with TRBJ1-1; there is no confident call for the D gene. The germline V gene gives CDR1 as MNHEY and CDR2 as SVGAGI. V gives up 2 bases and J gives up 6 bases, and the segment between their germline ends measures 16 bases. Reading from cysteine to phenylalanine, the CDR3 counts 15 amino acids. The only DNA kept is the CDR3, 45 bases in frame from the first base.